Sequencing of this T cell receptor beta chain was carried out in a study of blood T cells in healthy people across ages. Alongside a J-beta primer mix, a sample-barcoded 5' primer served in a second PCR lasting about 7 to 11 cycles. A template-switch adaptor that had 12 random nucleotides put a tag on each cDNA molecule. MiXCR was run by TCRdb on the 5' RACE reads, yielding one entry per CDR3 protein. The table lists hundreds of thousands of distinct CDR3 sequences, under 50% of them singletons. This clonotype occurred many times. Isolating PBMCs gave at least 6.5 million of these cells per sample. Extraction of total RNA produced a minimum of 5.5 micrograms from each sample. The clonotype comes from a young man in good health. Source material: blood.

As DNA, the CDR3 is TGTGCCAGCAGTTCATCGGGACAAGAGACCCAGTACTTC. Amino acid sequence: CASSSSGQETQYF. The chain uses TRBV12-3 or TRBV12-4 and TRBJ2-5, with D perhaps matching TRBD2 (5 bases). This CDR3 has 13 amino acids. V lost 4 bases, J lost 2 bases, and 8 bases lay in between.